This T cell receptor (beta chain) was obtained from a study of blood T cell repertoires in COVID-19. Study as a whole: T cells, B-cell-depleted T cells, or PBMCs supplied cDNA or gDNA.

Membership in each cohort depended on participant-reported clinical history. With 2 bases removed from V and 4 bases from J, the gap between germline ends came to 12 bases. The CDR3 length is 14 residues. CDR1 SGHNT and CDR2 YYREEE come from the germline V gene (reference sequence). Clones were sequenced by immunoSEQ multiplex PCR, and TCRdb holds only the in-frame ones, with some missing. The sample lists more than 110,000 clones, 84% occurring once. The chain is built from TRBV5-4 and TRBJ2-5; TRBD2 might be the D (5 bases). This clonotype was sampled from a man aged 35 to 55 with acute COVID-19. The specimen was PBMCs or T cells enriched from blood (not recorded which). The CDR3 nucleotides read TGTGCCAGCAGCTTTCGGGGAGCCGGAGAGACCCAGTACTTC. Its protein is CASSFRGAGETQYF.